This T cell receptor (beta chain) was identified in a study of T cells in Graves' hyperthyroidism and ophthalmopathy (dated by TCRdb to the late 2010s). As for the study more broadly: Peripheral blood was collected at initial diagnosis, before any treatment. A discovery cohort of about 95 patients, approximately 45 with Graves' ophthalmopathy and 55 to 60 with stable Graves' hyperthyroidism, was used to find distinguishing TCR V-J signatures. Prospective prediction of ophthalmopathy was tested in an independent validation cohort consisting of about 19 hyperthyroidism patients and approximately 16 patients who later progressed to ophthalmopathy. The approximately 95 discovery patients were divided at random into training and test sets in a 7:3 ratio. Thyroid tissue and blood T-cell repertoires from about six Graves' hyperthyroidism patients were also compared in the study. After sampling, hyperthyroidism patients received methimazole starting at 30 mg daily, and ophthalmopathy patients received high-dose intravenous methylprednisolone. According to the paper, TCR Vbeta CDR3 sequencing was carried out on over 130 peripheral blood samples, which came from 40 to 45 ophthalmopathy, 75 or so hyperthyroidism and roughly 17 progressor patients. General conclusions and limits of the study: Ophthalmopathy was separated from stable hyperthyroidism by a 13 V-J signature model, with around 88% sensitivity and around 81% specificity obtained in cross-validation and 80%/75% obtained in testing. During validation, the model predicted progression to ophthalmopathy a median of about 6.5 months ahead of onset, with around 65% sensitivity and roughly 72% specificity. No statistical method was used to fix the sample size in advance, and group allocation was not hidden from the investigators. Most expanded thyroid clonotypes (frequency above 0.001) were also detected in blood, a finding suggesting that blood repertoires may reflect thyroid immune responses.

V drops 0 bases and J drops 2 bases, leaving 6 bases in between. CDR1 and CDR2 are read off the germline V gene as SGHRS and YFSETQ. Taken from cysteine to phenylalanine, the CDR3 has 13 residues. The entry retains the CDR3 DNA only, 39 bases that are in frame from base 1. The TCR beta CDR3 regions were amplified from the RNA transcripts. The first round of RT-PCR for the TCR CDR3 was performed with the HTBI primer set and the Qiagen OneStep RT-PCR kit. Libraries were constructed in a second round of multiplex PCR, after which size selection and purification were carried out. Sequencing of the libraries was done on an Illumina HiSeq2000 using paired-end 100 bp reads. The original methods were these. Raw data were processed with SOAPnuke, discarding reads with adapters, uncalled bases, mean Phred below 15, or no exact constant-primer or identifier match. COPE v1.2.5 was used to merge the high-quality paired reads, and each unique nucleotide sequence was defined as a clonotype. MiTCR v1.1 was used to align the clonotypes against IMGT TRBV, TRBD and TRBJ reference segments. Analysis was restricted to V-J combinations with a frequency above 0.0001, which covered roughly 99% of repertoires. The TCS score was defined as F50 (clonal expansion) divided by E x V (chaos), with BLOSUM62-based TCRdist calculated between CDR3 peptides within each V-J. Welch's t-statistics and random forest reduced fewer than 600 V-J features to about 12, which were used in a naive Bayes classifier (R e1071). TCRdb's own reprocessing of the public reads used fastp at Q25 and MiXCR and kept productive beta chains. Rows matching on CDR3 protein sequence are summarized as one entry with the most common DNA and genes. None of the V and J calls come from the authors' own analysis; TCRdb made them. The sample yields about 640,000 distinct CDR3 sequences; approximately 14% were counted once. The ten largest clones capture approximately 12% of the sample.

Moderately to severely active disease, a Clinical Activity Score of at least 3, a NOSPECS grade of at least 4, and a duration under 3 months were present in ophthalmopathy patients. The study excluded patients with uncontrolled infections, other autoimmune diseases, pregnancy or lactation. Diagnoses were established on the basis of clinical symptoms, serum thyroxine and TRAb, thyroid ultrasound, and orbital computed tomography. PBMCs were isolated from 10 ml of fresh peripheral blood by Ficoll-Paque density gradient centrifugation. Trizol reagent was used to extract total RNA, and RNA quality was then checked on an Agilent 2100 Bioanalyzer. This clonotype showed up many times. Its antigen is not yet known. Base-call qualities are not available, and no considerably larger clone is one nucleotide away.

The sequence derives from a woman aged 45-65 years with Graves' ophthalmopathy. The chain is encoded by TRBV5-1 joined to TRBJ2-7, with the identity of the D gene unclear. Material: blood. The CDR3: CASSLESTYEQYF. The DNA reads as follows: TGCGCCAGCAGCTTGGAGTCCACCTACGAGCAGTACTTC.